This T cell receptor beta chain derives from a study of blood T cell repertoires in COVID-19. Germline lookup yields CDR1 ENHRY and CDR2 SYGVKD. Trimming removed 10 bases from V and 4 bases from J; junction bases left unmatched: 8. The CDR3 has 15 residues. In the study's own analysis: Reference gene primer amplification gave estimated nucleated cell counts. Here immunoSEQ multiplex PCR was the method, and the copy in TCRdb shows in-frame clones only, minus some. Clonal size and the V and J genes are those of that table, whereas D and trimming came from the DNA. The profile shows some 250,000 clones, around 84% of them singletons.

The sequence derives from a man between 60 and 70 years old with acute or convalescent COVID-19. The chain has TRBV10-3 and TRBJ2-5; TRBD2 matches at 14 bases. The specimen was peripheral blood. The CDR3 loop reads CATRTSGGTLETQYF. DNA of the CDR3: TGTGCCACCAGGACTAGCGGGGGGACGTTAGAGACCCAGTACTTC.